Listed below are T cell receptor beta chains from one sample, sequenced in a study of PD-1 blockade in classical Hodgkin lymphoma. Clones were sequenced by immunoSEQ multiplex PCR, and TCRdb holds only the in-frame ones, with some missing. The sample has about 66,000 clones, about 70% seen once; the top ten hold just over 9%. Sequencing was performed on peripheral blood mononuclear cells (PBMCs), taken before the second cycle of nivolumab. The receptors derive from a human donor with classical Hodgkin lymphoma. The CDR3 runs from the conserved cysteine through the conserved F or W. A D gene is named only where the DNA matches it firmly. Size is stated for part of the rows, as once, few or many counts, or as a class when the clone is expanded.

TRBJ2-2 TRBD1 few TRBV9 CASSVPTGQGDTGELFF TGTGCCAGCAGCGTACCCACGGGACAGGGGGACACCGGGGAGCTGTTTTTT
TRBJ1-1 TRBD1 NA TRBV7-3 CASSYDRGTEAFF TGTGCCAGCAGCTACGACAGGGGTACTGAAGCTTTCTTT
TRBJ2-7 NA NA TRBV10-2 CASSEDPYEQYF TGCGCCAGCAGCGAGGATCCCTACGAGCAGTACTTC
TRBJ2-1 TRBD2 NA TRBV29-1 CSVEGGGAADEQFF TGCAGCGTTGAAGGCGGGGGGGCAGCGGATGAGCAGTTCTTC
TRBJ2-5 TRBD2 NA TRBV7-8 CASSLAQLGGETQYF TGTGCCAGCAGCTTAGCGCAGCTGGGAGGGGAGACCCAGTACTTC
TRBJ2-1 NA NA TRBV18 CASSPVGRQTSYNEQFF TGTGCCAGCTCACCAGTGGGTCGGCAGACCTCCTACAATGAGCAGTTCTTC
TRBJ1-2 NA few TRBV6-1 CASSEARGDGYTF TGTGCCAGCAGTGAAGCGCGGGGGGACGGCTACACCTTC
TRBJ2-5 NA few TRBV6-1 CASRTTQAQYF TGTGCCAGCAGGACGACCCAGGCCCAGTACTTC
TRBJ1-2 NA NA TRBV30 CAWSVPGGNYGYTF TGTGCCTGGAGTGTACCTGGGGGGAACTATGGCTACACCTTC
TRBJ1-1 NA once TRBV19 CASSMGWDLRDTEAFF TGTGCCAGTAGTATGGGTTGGGACCTAAGGGACACTGAAGCTTTCTTT
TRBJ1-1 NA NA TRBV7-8 CASSATGTHRGLDTEAFF TGTGCCAGCAGCGCCACCGGGACGCATCGAGGGTTGGACACTGAAGCTTTCTTT
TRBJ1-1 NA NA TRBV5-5 CASSLREGDEAFF TGTGCCAGCAGCTTGAGGGAGGGGGATGAAGCTTTCTTT
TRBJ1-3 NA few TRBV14 CASSHKVGDTTTTIYF TGTGCCAGCAGCCATAAAGTTGGGGACACGACAACCACCATATATTTT
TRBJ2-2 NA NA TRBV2 CASSSITSAGELFF TGTGCCAGCAGTTCGATTACAAGCGCCGGGGAGCTGTTTTTT
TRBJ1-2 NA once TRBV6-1 CASSEVTDGYTF TGTGCCAGCAGTGAAGTAACTGATGGCTACACCTTC
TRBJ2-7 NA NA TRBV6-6 CASSYPVDEQYF TGTGCCAGCAGTTACCCTGTAGACGAGCAGTACTTC
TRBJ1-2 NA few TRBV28 CASGVPQGGYTF TGTGCCAGCGGAGTTCCCCAGGGAGGCTACACCTTC
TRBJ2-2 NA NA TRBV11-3 CASSSRQGPTNTGELFF TGTGCCAGCAGCTCGAGGCAGGGCCCTACAAACACCGGGGAGCTGTTTTTT
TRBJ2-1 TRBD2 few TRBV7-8 CASSLEIGLAGVSLDEQFF TGTGCCAGCAGCTTAGAAATCGGACTAGCGGGAGTCAGTTTGGATGAGCAGTTCTTC
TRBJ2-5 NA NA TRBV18 CASFATPGGLGETQYF TGTGCCAGCTTCGCGACTCCTGGCGGCCTTGGGGAGACCCAGTACTTC
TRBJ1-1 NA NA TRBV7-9 CASTKKDGSLGPEAFF TGTGCCAGCACCAAGAAGGACGGATCTCTAGGTCCTGAAGCTTTCTTT
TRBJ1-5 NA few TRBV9 CASSVGLGNQPQHF TGTGCCAGCAGCGTAGGGCTGGGCAATCAGCCCCAGCATTTT
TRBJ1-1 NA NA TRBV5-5 CASRDPGKGQVLPLTF TGTGCCAGCAGGGACCCAGGAAAGGGGCAAGTCCTCCCGCTCACCTTT
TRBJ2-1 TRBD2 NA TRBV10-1 CASSEIAGEQFF TGCGCCAGCAGTGAGATAGCGGGGGAGCAGTTCTTC
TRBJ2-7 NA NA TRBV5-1 CASSLAASGWSYEQYF TGCGCCAGCAGCTTGGCGGCCAGCGGGTGGTCCTACGAGCAGTACTTC
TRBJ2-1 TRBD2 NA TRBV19 CASRGLADYNEQFF TGTGCCAGTAGGGGACTAGCGGACTACAATGAGCAGTTCTTC